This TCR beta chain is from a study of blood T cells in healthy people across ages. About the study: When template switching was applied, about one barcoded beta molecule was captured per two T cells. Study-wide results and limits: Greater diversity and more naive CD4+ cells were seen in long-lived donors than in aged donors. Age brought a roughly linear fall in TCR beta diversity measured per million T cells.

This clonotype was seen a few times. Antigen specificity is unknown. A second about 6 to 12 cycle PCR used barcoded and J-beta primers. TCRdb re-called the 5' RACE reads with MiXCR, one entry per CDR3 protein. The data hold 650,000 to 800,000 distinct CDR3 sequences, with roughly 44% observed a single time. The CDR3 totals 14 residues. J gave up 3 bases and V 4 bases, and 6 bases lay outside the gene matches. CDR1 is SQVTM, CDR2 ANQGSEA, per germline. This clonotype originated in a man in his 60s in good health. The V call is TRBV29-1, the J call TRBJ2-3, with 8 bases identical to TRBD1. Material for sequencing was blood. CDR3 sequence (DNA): TGCAGCGTTGCCGACAGGGGTCCTACAGATACGCAGTATTTT. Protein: CSVADRGPTDTQYF.